This TCR beta chain was identified during a study of T cell responses to AZD1222 COVID-19 vaccine. Study outcomes and limitations: Two AZD1222 doses significantly raised spike-specific TCR breadth and depth over controls. In all cases, repertoires were sampled only after the peak T cell response. Donors, mostly white British, included more females; clonal diversity was possibly underestimated.

Pooled samples include second doses given at about 4 or 12 weeks. Generated by immunoSEQ multiplex PCR, the TCRdb table keeps only in-frame clones and is missing some. The table includes some 200,000 clones, about nine tenths detected once. Trimming at V came to 3 bases and at J to 3 bases, leaving 11 bases not matched to a gene. The CDR3 sequence is 17 residues long. The germline V gene encodes CDR1 MNHNS and CDR2 SASEGT. With regard to this clone: The antigen remains unidentified.

The clonotype comes from an adult who received the AZD1222 COVID-19 vaccine. The sample was peripheral blood, taken 28 days after the second AZD1222 dose. This rearrangement joins TRBV6-1 to TRBJ1-5; 7 positions agree with TRBD1. The CDR3 protein is CASSDQGGPVLNQPQHF. The CDR3 coding sequence is TGTGCCAGCAGTGACCAGGGGGGGCCGGTCCTCAATCAGCCCCAGCATTTT.